These 25 T cell receptor beta chains originate from one sample sequenced in a study of blood T cell repertoires in COVID-19 (dated by TCRdb to about 2020). Library creation used the immunoSEQ multiplex PCR assay. TCRdb obtained this table from immuneACCESS and retained in-frame rearrangements with V and J assigned. These tables miss some clones; where compared with another copy, unresolved V genes account for less than half of the shortfall, and the remainder is unexplained. For this sample there are fewer than 350,000 clones; approximately 88% appear just once. The ten largest clones represent 5.5% to 7% of the sample. Source material: PBMCs or T cells enriched from blood (not recorded which). All receptors come from a woman aged 40 to 49 who had recovered from COVID-19.

This chain joins TRBV5-6 and TRBJ2-1; a weak D match, TRBD2 (6 bases). Germline V CDR1 and CDR2: SGHDT, YYEEEE. V dropped 5 bases and J dropped 3 bases, with 9 bases sitting between them. The CDR3 has 13 residues. The CDR3, as DNA: TGTGCCAGCAGACGGGGGAACTACAATGAGCAGTTCTTC. Its protein is CASRRGNYNEQFF.

CDR3 nucleotide sequence: TGTGCCAGCAGCCCTACTACCACAGATACGCAGTATTTT. Encoded protein: CASSPTTTDTQYF. V usage is TRBV7-8 and J usage is TRBJ2-3; D call uncertain. The CDR3 loop spans 13 amino acids. Germline values: CDR1 SGHVS, CDR2 FQNEAQ. V gave up 5 bases and J gave up 2 bases, with 8 bases separating them.

This sequence joins TRBV10-2 and TRBJ2-2; 12 bases are shared with TRBD2. V lost 3 bases to trimming and J lost 10 bases; unmatched junction nucleotides: 9. The CDR3 is 16 amino acids. Per the germline V gene, CDR1 is WSHSY and CDR2 is SAAADI. CDR3 nucleotides: TGCGCCAGCAGTGAAAGGCTAGCGGGAGGGCCTAAGGAGCTGTTTTTT. This encodes CASSERLAGGPKELFF.

This clone was observed a few times. The chain combines TRBV9 with TRBJ1-5, with 9 bases fitting TRBD1. Germline assignment: CDR1 SGDLS and CDR2 YYNGEE. This CDR3 region has 16 residues. J was trimmed by 2 bases and V by 3 bases; bases with no gene match: 6. Written as DNA, the CDR3 is TGTGCCAGCAGCGGGGGACAGGGCCTTGGCAATCAGCCCCAGCATTTT. Translation: CASSGGQGLGNQPQHF.

The J gene is TRBJ1-5, the V gene TRBV4-2; D is perhaps TRBD1 (6 bases). CDR1 is LGHNA and CDR2 is YNFKEQ in the germline V gene. With 0 bases removed from V and 6 bases from J, the gap between germline ends came to 15 bases. CDR3 length: 16 amino acids. As DNA, the CDR3 is TGTGCCAGCAGCCAAGATGGCCATCAGGGGACTCAGCCCCAGCATTTT. Its protein is CASSQDGHQGTQPQHF.

This sequence joins TRBV3-1 (or the pseudogene TRBV3-2) and TRBJ2-1; 7 nucleotides line up with TRBD2. With 4 bases clipped from V and 8 bases from J, the junction kept 14 bases outside the gene matches. Germline V gene lookup returns CDR1 LGHDT and CDR2 YNNKEL (reference sequence). This CDR3 is built from 16 residues. The DNA for the CDR3 is TGTGCCAGCAGCCCTCACCCGGAGACTAGCTTCTATGAGCAGTTCTTC. Its translation: CASSPHPETSFYEQFF.

The chain has TRBV18 and TRBJ2-3, with D tentatively TRBD1 (6 bases). V dropped 6 bases and J dropped 7 bases, with 20 bases sitting between them. This CDR3 spans 15 amino acids. Germline assignment: CDR1 KGHSH and CDR2 LQKENI. CDR3 region: CASSLHHGGSNTQYF. CDR3 DNA sequence: TGTGCCAGCTCCCTTCACCATGGGGGCTCTAATACGCAGTATTTT.

The chain links TRBV5-4 to TRBJ2-2, with a tentative D call TRBD1 (8 bases). Trimming removed 2 bases from V and 3 bases from J, with 20 bases in between. Germline loops: CDR1 SGHNT, CDR2 YYREEE (reference sequence). CDR3 length: 18 residues. The CDR3 spells CASSFGQGGVVDTGELFF. The CDR3 DNA reads TGTGCCAGCAGCTTCGGACAGGGAGGGGTTGTTGACACCGGGGAGCTGTTTTTT.

The gene calls are TRBV5-1 and TRBJ1-6; 8 bases are shared with TRBD1. Germline V lookup: CDR1 SGHRS, CDR2 YFSETQ. With V trimmed by 0 bases and J by 10 bases, 6 bases remained unmatched. The CDR3 is made up of 15 amino acids. The CDR3 is CASSLAGGRWSPLHF. The CDR3 nucleotides are TGCGCCAGCAGCTTGGCAGGGGGCAGATGGTCACCCCTCCACTTT.

V and J are TRBV5-1 and TRBJ2-5; 9 bases are a match to TRBD2. CDR1 SGHRS and CDR2 YFSETQ come from the germline V gene. J gave up 4 bases and V 6 bases, and 13 bases lay outside the gene matches. The CDR3 is 16 residues long. The CDR3 reads CASTLEISGRGETQYF. The DNA of the CDR3 is TGCGCCAGCACCCTGGAAATTAGCGGGAGAGGAGAGACCCAGTACTTC. The full variable domain, rest sourced from reference TRBV5-1 and TRBJ2-5, is KAGVTQTPRYLIKTRGQQVTLSCSPISGHRSVSWYQQTPGQGLQFLFEYFSETQRNKGNFPGRFSGRQFSNSRSEMNVSTLELGDSALYLCASTLEISGRGETQYFGPGTRLLVL.

V is TRBV6-5 and J is TRBJ1-2, with D hard to call. The ends were cut back, 7 bases at V and 4 bases at J, with 13 bases in the middle. The CDR3 contains 13 residues. Germline loops: CDR1 MNHEY, CDR2 SVGAGI. DNA of the CDR3: TGTGCCAGCACCGAGACAACCCTCTATGGCTACACCTTC. Protein: CASTETTLYGYTF.

The chain links TRBV4-1 to TRBJ2-7, with a possible D match to TRBD1 (5 bases). Per the germline V gene, CDR1 is MGHRA and CDR2 is YSYEKL. The CDR3 runs 15 residues. V gave up 4 bases and J gave up 2 bases, with 15 bases separating them. The CDR3 DNA follows: TGCGCCAGCAGCCTGACAACAGGAGCGACCTACGAGCAGTACTTC. Its protein is CASSLTTGATYEQYF.

The rearrangement uses TRBV4-3 and TRBJ1-4; TRBD1 matches 7 bases. The CDR3 covers 15 residues. V dropped 1 base and J dropped 8; count of bases not matched to a gene: 7. Germline assignment: CDR1 LGHNA and CDR2 YSLEER. Written as DNA, the CDR3 is TGCGCCAGCAGCCAAGGGGGGGACAGCGGCGAAAAACTGTTTTTT. This gives the protein CASSQGGDSGEKLFF.

This rearrangement joins TRBV2 to TRBJ2-7; 8 bases are shared with TRBD1. Germline values: CDR1 SNHLY, CDR2 FYNNEI. CDR3 size: 15 residues. J lost 4 bases, V lost 6 bases, and 11 bases had no gene match. CDR3 nucleotide sequence: TGTGCCAGCAGGGAGGCTCTCCAGGGGGCTTACGAGCAGTACTTC. It is translated as CASREALQGAYEQYF. The entire variable domain, with the rest obtained from reference TRBV2 and TRBJ2-7, is as follows: EPEVTQTPSHQVTQMGQEVILRCVPISNHLYFYWYRQILGQKVEFLVSFYNNEISEKSEIFDDQFSVERPDGSNFTLKIRSTKLEDSAMYFCASREALQGAYEQYFGPGTRLTVT.

The genes are TRBV6-5 and TRBJ1-2, with TRBD1 as a possible D gene (6 bases). CDR1 is MNHEY, CDR2 SVGAGI, per germline. The CDR3 is made up of 14 amino acids. Trimming removed 6 bases from V and 2 bases from J, with 13 bases in between. The CDR3 region is CASRFGQGNYGYTF. The CDR3 DNA reads TGTGCCAGCAGGTTTGGGCAGGGGAACTATGGCTACACCTTC.

This clone was detected a few times. The rearrangement links TRBV5-8 to TRBJ2-1; possibly TRBD1 for D (6 bases). This CDR3 has 15 residues. Deletions cut 3 bases from V and 8 bases from J, with 18 bases between. Germline CDR1 SGHTS, CDR2 YDEGEE. The CDR3 is CASSSLTGLIDEQFF. The CDR3 DNA follows: TGTGCCAGCAGCTCCTTGACAGGTTTGATCGATGAGCAGTTCTTC.

In this sample, this clone turned up once. The chain combines TRBV7-3 with TRBJ2-3, with 13 bases matching TRBD2. J lost 1 base, V lost 5 bases, and 12 bases had no gene match. The germline V gene encodes CDR1 SGHTA and CDR2 FQGTGA. This CDR3 region has 19 residues. CDR3 residues: CASSPRTSGSPPGTDTQYF. Here the CDR3 DNA reads TGTGCCAGCAGCCCTCGGACTAGCGGGAGCCCCCCCGGCACAGATACGCAGTATTTT. The full variable domain, its missing parts supplied by reference TRBV7-3 and TRBJ2-3, is GAGVSQTPSNKVTEKGKYVELRCDPISGHTALYWYRQSLGQGPEFLIYFQGTGAADDSGLPNDRFFAVRPEGSVSTLKIQRTERGDSAVYLCASSPRTSGSPPGTDTQYFGPGTRLTVL.

The genes are TRBV7-6 and TRBJ1-5, with 7 bases that match TRBD1. V shed 4 bases, J shed 7 bases, and the junction held 4 bases outside the gene matches. The germline V gene has CDR1 SGHVS and CDR2 FNYEAQ. CDR3 length equals 13 residues. As DNA, the CDR3 is TGTGCCAGCAGCTCGACAGGGAAGCAGCCCCAGCATTTT. As protein: CASSSTGKQPQHF.

The J gene is TRBJ2-3, the V gene TRBV9; TRBD1 agrees at 7 bases. Unmatched junction bases numbered 4, after V lost 4 bases and J lost 2 bases. Germline CDR1 SGDLS, CDR2 YYNGEE. There are 14 residues in the CDR3. The CDR3 region is CASSYQGVTDTQYF. The CDR3 DNA is TGTGCCAGCAGCTACCAGGGGGTCACAGATACGCAGTATTTT.

This chain uses TRBV5-1 with TRBJ2-4; 9 positions agree with TRBD1. CDR3 length: 14 amino acids. CDR1 and CDR2 from the germline V gene are SGHRS and YFSETQ. J was trimmed by 7 bases and V by 4 bases; bases with no gene match: 6. CDR3 DNA: TGCGCCAGCAGCCCGGGACAGGGTGGGAACATTCAGTACTTC. It translates to CASSPGQGGNIQYF.

This sequence joins TRBV7-9 and TRBJ1-2; D call uncertain. V was pared by 5 bases and J by 4 bases, with 11 bases between. Per the germline V gene, CDR1 is SEHNR and CDR2 is FQNEAQ (reference sequence). This CDR3 spans 13 amino acids. CDR3 residues: CASSAVGSYGYTF. The CDR3, as DNA: TGTGCCAGCAGCGCCGTCGGGAGCTATGGCTACACCTTC.

The chain is built from TRBV28 and TRBJ2-1; possible D gene TRBD2, 5 bases. Germline CDR1 MDHEN, CDR2 SYDVKM. The CDR3 spans 15 residues. V was cut by 6 bases and J by 8 bases, with 20 bases left in between. The CDR3 nucleotides are TGTGCCAGCAGCCGGGAAACTTCCCTGTCGGATGAGCAGTTCTTC. It yields the protein CASSRETSLSDEQFF. Drawing the rest from reference TRBV28 and TRBJ2-1, the complete variable domain is DVKVTQSSRYLVKRTGEKVFLECVQDMDHENMFWYRQDPGLGLRLIYFSYDVKMKEKGDIPEGYSVSREKKERFSLILESASTNQTSMYLCASSRETSLSDEQFFGPGTRLTVL.

There are a few counts of this clone. The CDR3 nucleotides read TGTGCCAGCAGTCAACAGACGGGGACAGGGCCTAACTATGGCTACACCTTC. Its translation is CASSQQTGTGPNYGYTF. The V gene is TRBV6-6, the J gene TRBJ1-2; 9 bases fit TRBD1. Germline V gene data show CDR1 as MNHNY and CDR2 as SVGAGI (reference sequence). This CDR3 has 17 residues. J gave up 0 bases and V 5 bases, and 10 bases lay outside the gene matches.

This clone came up a few times. The chain has TRBV7-9 and TRBJ1-5; D is possibly TRBD1 (6 bases). Germline CDR1 reads SEHNR; CDR2 reads FQNEAQ (reference sequence). V was pared by 4 bases and J by 5 bases, with 9 bases between. This CDR3 region has 13 residues. Here the CDR3 DNA reads TGTGCCAGCAGCTCCCAGGGGTATCAGCCCCAGCATTTT. Amino acid sequence: CASSSQGYQPQHF.

V usage is TRBV5-4 and J usage is TRBJ1-2; 7 bases align to TRBD1. CDR1 and CDR2 from the germline V gene are SGHNT and YYREEE (reference sequence). The CDR3 covers 13 residues. V was pared by 4 bases and J by 6 bases, with 6 bases of the junction left unmatched. For the CDR3, the DNA is TGTGCCAGCAGCCCGAGACAGGGAAATGGCTACACCTTC. It translates to CASSPRQGNGYTF.